This TCR beta chain is from a study of early T cells in non-severe SARS-CoV-2 infection (dated by TCRdb to the early 2020s). About the investigation overall: Because TCR sequencing relied on bulk RNA taken from unsorted whole blood, pairing of alpha and beta chains was not possible.

The library relied on 5' RACE. TCRdb names NextSeq 500 as the instrument used. The TCR library protocol attached unique molecular identifiers to individual cDNA molecules to correct for sequencing error and PCR bias. TCR alpha and beta chains were both sequenced, and the abundances of alpha and beta sequences in each sample were closely correlated with each other. The authors' pipeline ran thus. V gene, J gene and CDR3 annotation of TCR sequences was performed with Decombinator V4. TCRs were defined as expanded if a significant change between any two time points was detected under a Poisson model with p below 0.0001. Abundances of TCRs were expressed as counts per million after normalisation to the total number of TCRs sequenced in each sample. TRAV1-2 paired with TRAJ12, TRAJ20 or TRAJ33 defined MAIT TCRs, while TRAV10 paired with TRAJ18 defined iNKT TCRs. VDJdb, accessed on 1 November 2021, was searched for TCRs annotated for CMV, EBV and SARS-CoV-2, and TCRs annotated for more than one antigen were excluded. Through fastp at Q25 and MiXCR, TCRdb rebuilt clones from the public reads, retaining in-frame beta chains. CDR3 protein sequences are deduplicated, and each keeps its most common genes and DNA. The authors' filters were not applied to this entry. This sample lists 65,000 to 95,000 distinct CDR3 sequences; around 16% were detected once. The ten largest clones take up 2.5% to 3% of the sample.

The table lists this clonotype with a few counts. The antigen it recognizes is unknown. There are no base qualities to consult, and no much larger clone falls within one base. The germline V gene (reference sequence) gives CDR1 as GTSNPN and CDR2 as SVGIG. Trimming removed 8 bases from V and 4 bases from J; the gene matches leave 9 bases unexplained. There are 13 amino acids in the CDR3, from cysteine to phenylalanine inclusive. The kept DNA is CDR3 alone, 39 bases in frame from the first base. Overall results and qualifications from the work: VDJdb matching was skewed toward anti-spike CD8 responses, so virus-specific expansions were likely underestimated and private and CD4 specificities were missed.

This was a case-control study nested in a cohort of healthcare workers in London, UK, who had nasopharyngeal swab PCR tests and blood samples taken every week. Between 23 and 31 March 2020, the week of the UK lockdown, healthcare workers were enrolled and then followed up weekly for as long as 16 weeks. The sequence links TRBV30 to TRBJ1-2, with TRBD1 matching 8 junction bases. The TCR was taken from an adult who was a healthcare worker with PCR-confirmed SARS-CoV-2 infection or an uninfected control (not recorded which). The sequenced sample was whole blood. The nucleotides read TGTGCCGGACGACAGGGGATACTCTATGGCTACACCTTC. The resulting protein is CAGRQGILYGYTF. Full variable domain (CDR3 extended with the reference TRBV30 and TRBJ1-2 proteins): SQTIHQWPATLVQPVGSPLSLECTVEGTSNPNLYWYRQAAGRGLQLLFYSVGIGQISSEVPQNLSASRPQDRQFILSSKKLLLSDSGFYLCAGRQGILYGYTFGSGTRLTVV.